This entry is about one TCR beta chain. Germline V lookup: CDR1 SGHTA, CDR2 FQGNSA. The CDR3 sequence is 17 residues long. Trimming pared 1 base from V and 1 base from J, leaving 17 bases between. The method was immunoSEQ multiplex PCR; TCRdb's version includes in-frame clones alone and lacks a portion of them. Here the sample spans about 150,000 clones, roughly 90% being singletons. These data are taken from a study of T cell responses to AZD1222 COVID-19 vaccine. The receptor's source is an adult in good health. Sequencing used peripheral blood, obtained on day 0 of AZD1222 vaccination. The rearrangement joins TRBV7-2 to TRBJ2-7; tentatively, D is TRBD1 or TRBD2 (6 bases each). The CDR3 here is CASSLDHWGASSYEQYF. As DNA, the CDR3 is TGTGCCAGCAGCTTAGATCATTGGGGGGCATCATCCTACGAGCAGTACTTC.